This TCR beta chain emerged from a study of identifying expanded T cells in peripheral blood. The study's findings and limits: Technical replicates showed around 1.2 changed clones; around 2 weeks roughly 18; four weeks 19.

Here immunoSEQ multiplex PCR was the method, and the copy in TCRdb shows in-frame clones only, minus some. The table records 80,000 to 90,000 clones, approximately 89% of them present only once. Of note for this clone: Its antigen is unidentified.

The CDR3 is 16 residues long. The V gene end was trimmed by 1 base and the J gene end by 5 bases; junction bases not matched to a gene: 5. The germline V gene encodes CDR1 MDHEN and CDR2 SYDVKM. The V gene is TRBV28, the J gene TRBJ2-7; 13 positions match TRBD2. This TCR was sampled from a person between 18 and 69 years old in good health. Sequenced sample: blood. Written as DNA, the CDR3 is TGTGCCAGCAGTTTATACGGACTAGCGGGAGTTCACGAGCAGTACTTC. The encoded protein is CASSLYGLAGVHEQYF.